Presented here are 21 T cell receptor beta chains from one specimen sequenced in a study of T-cell memory formation after mild COVID-19. TCRdb itself ran the 5' RACE reads through MiXCR, one entry per CDR3 protein. The table has roughly 300,000 distinct CDR3 sequences, 7% to 10% seen once. Sequenced sample: PBMCs or a T cell subset sorted from them (not recorded which). The receptors here all came from a man between 18 and 35 years old who had mild COVID-19 (a few samples of this study predate the infection). Cell type and time point are not known.

This clonotype has a handful of counts. This chain links TRBV6-5 with TRBJ2-2; D is perhaps TRBD1 (6 bases). The CDR3 has 15 amino acids. Trimming took 10 bases from V and 0 from J, leaving 15 bases between them. CDR1 and CDR2 from the germline V gene are MNHEY and SVGAGI. In nucleotides, the CDR3 is TGTGCCACCAAAAGGAGACAGGCGAACACCGGGGAGCTGTTTTTT. Its protein product is CATKRRQANTGELFF.

This rearrangement joins TRBV7-2 to TRBJ2-1; D is possibly TRBD1 or TRBD2 (5 bases each). This CDR3 spans 12 amino acids. Deletions cut 1 base from V and 13 bases from J, with 11 bases between. Per the germline V gene, CDR1 is SGHTA and CDR2 is FQGNSA. The CDR3 DNA follows: TGTGCCAGCAGCTTAGACGGGACCCCTCAGTTCTTC. It specifies CASSLDGTPQFF.

The chain uses TRBV6-5 and TRBJ1-1; the D is unclear. V lost 6 bases and J 2 bases, leaving 13 bases between the germline ends. The CDR3 has 14 amino acids. Germline V gene data show CDR1 as MNHEY and CDR2 as SVGAGI. This CDR3 reads CASSTRFRNTEAFF. The CDR3 region has the DNA TGTGCCAGCAGCACCCGGTTCCGTAACACTGAAGCTTTCTTT.

This clonotype has just a few counts. The chain is built from TRBV3-1 and TRBJ2-4; D is possibly TRBD2 (5 bases). In germline, CDR1 is LGHDT, CDR2 YNNKEL (reference sequence). The CDR3 is 16 amino acids. Trimming shortened V by 5 bases and J by 1 base, and 15 bases separated the two germline ends. CDR3 in DNA: TGTGCCAGCAGCAAGACCGGGGAGCGGGCCAAAAACATTCAGTACTTC. Translating gives CASSKTGERAKNIQYF.

This clonotype was recorded at least ten times. The chain employs TRBV6-2 or TRBV6-3 and TRBJ2-3; 8 positions agree with TRBD1. V shed 4 bases, J shed 2 bases, and the junction held 2 bases outside the gene matches. The CDR3 has 14 amino acids. Germline V gene lookup returns CDR1 MNHEY and CDR2 SVGEGT. The CDR3 DNA reads as TGTGCCAGCAGTTTGGGACAGGCCACAGATACGCAGTATTTT. Protein product: CASSLGQATDTQYF.

This chain connects TRBV11-2 to TRBJ2-2; D perhaps matches TRBD2 (5 bases). The CDR3 loop spans 16 amino acids. Germline assignment: CDR1 SGHAT and CDR2 FQNNGV. V lost 5 bases and J lost 4, with 17 bases in between. As DNA, the CDR3 is TGTGCCAGCAGCCCGATAAGAGGGCAGACCACCGGGGAGCTGTTTTTT. Amino acids: CASSPIRGQTTGELFF.

This chain links TRBV4-2 with TRBJ1-2, with D maybe TRBD1 (5 bases). CDR1 and CDR2 (germline): LGHNA, YNFKEQ. V was cut by 0 bases and J by 6 bases, with 17 bases left in between. This CDR3 spans 16 amino acids. The CDR3 nucleotides read TGTGCCAGCAGCCAAGATCGGGGCAGGGAAAGGAATGGCTACACCTTC. Its protein product is CASSQDRGRERNGYTF.

At least ten counts were recorded for this clonotype. CDR3: CSARGLASGGAGETQYF. CDR3 bases: TGCAGTGCTAGAGGATTGGCTAGCGGGGGGGCCGGGGAGACCCAGTACTTC. The rearrangement joins TRBV20-1 to TRBJ2-5; 12 positions agree with TRBD2. Trimming took 1 base from V and 5 from J; bases not matched to a gene: 11. The CDR3 is 17 residues long. The germline CDR1 and CDR2 sequences are DFQATT and SNEGSKA (reference sequence).

The chain combines TRBV7-8 with TRBJ2-7; weak D call: TRBD2 (6 bases). CDR3 length: 14 amino acids. Germline values: CDR1 SGHVS, CDR2 FQNEAQ. The germline V and J ends were trimmed by 4 bases and 3 bases, with 13 bases remaining between them. The CDR3 sequence: CASSSNGGLYEQYV. As DNA, the CDR3 is TGTGCCAGCAGCTCAAACGGGGGTCTCTACGAGCAGTACGTC.

The rearrangement links TRBV15 to TRBJ2-2; D might be TRBD1 or TRBD2, each matching 5 bases. This CDR3 is 17 amino acids long. V was pared by 0 bases and J by 0 bases, with 11 bases between. The germline V gene has CDR1 LNHNV and CDR2 YYDKDF (reference sequence). CDR3 sequence reads: CATSREPGRTNTGELFF. The CDR3 bases are TGTGCCACCAGCAGAGAACCGGGACGTACGAACACCGGGGAGCTGTTTTTT. The full variable domain, rest sourced from reference TRBV15 and TRBJ2-2, is DAMVIQNPRYQVTQFGKPVTLSCSQTLNHNVMYWYQQKSSQAPKLLFHYYDKDFNNEADTPDNFQSRRPNTSFCFLDIRSPGLGDTAMYLCATSREPGRTNTGELFFGEGSRLTVL.

CDR3 in amino acids: CASSSGFEQYF. Here the CDR3 DNA reads TGTGCCAGCAGTTCGGGTTTTGAGCAGTACTTC. V gene TRBV6-2 or TRBV6-3 combines with J gene TRBJ2-7; D gene uncertain. Deletions cut 4 bases from V and 7 bases from J, with 8 bases between. Germline CDR1 and CDR2: MNHEY and SVGEGT. The CDR3 has 11 residues.

This clonotype was seen a few times. The chain employs TRBV7-3 and TRBJ1-1, with 9 positions matching TRBD1. V was clipped by 2 bases and J by 0 bases; unmatched bases: 10. This CDR3 is built from 18 residues. Per the germline V gene, CDR1 is SGHTA and CDR2 is FQGTGA. In DNA form, the CDR3 reads TGTGCCAGCAGCTTAGGTGGGGGGACAGGGCGCCTGAACACTGAAGCTTTCTTT. Translated, it gives CASSLGGGTGRLNTEAFF.

The chain joins TRBV5-1 to TRBJ2-5; D call uncertain. V gave up 0 bases and J gave up 5 bases, with 11 bases separating them. The CDR3 is made up of 14 amino acids. The germline gives CDR1 SGHRS, CDR2 YFSETQ. This CDR3 reads CASSLAAGGETQYF. The CDR3 nucleotides are TGCGCCAGCAGCTTGGCCGCCGGTGGTGAGACCCAGTACTTC. The whole variable domain, filled in from reference TRBV5-1 and TRBJ2-5, reads KAGVTQTPRYLIKTRGQQVTLSCSPISGHRSVSWYQQTPGQGLQFLFEYFSETQRNKGNFPGRFSGRQFSNSRSEMNVSTLELGDSALYLCASSLAAGGETQYFGPGTRLLVL.

This clonotype was seen a handful of times. The chain joins TRBV7-2 to TRBJ1-1, with D perhaps TRBD1 (5 bases). The V end was cut by 2 bases, the J end by 2 bases, with 9 bases between. The CDR3 sequence is 14 residues long. Germline loops: CDR1 SGHTA, CDR2 FQGNSA. The CDR3 loop is CASSLMQGNTEAFF. CDR3 nucleotides: TGTGCCAGCAGCTTAATGCAGGGAAACACTGAAGCTTTCTTT. Full variable domain (remainder filled in from reference TRBV7-2 and TRBJ1-1): GAGVSQSPSNKVTEKGKDVELRCDPISGHTALYWYRQSLGQGLEFLIYFQGNSAPDKSGLPSDRFSAERTGGSVSTLTIQRTQQEDSAVYLCASSLMQGNTEAFFGQGTRLTVV.

This clonotype was seen repeatedly, ten times or more. The rearrangement links TRBV12-3 or TRBV12-4 to TRBJ2-5; the D is unclear. Trimming took 6 bases from V and 1 from J, leaving 3 bases between them. The CDR3 spans 11 residues. The CDR3 sequence is CASRTQETQYF. The CDR3 DNA follows: TGTGCCAGCAGGACCCAAGAGACCCAGTACTTC.

This clonotype was seen a handful of times. V gene TRBV12-3 or TRBV12-4 combines with J gene TRBJ1-5; D is uncertain. Deletions cut 8 bases from V and 4 bases from J, with 9 bases between. The CDR3 is made up of 12 amino acids. The CDR3 coding sequence is TGTGCCAGCTCGGTGGGTAATCAGCCCCAGCATTTT. Encoded protein: CASSVGNQPQHF.

The chain joins TRBV20-1 to TRBJ2-3, with 9 nucleotides matching TRBD1. V was pared by 8 bases and J by 3 bases, with 9 bases of the junction left unmatched. The CDR3 contains 14 residues. The V gene's germline CDR1 is DFQATT and CDR2 SNEGSKA (reference sequence). CDR3 loop: CSTTGGAGTDTQYF. The CDR3 DNA follows: TGCAGTACAACAGGGGGCGCAGGTACAGATACGCAGTATTTT.

This clonotype was found many times. The rearrangement joins TRBV7-8 to TRBJ1-5, with D uncertain. Germline CDR1 SGHVS, CDR2 FQNEAQ. CDR3 length equals 12 residues. With 8 bases removed from V and 1 base from J, the gap between germline ends came to 6 bases. The CDR3 DNA reads TGTGCCAGCGGAGGGAGCAATCAGCCCCAGCATTTT. Residues: CASGGSNQPQHF.

The chain carries TRBV7-2 and TRBJ2-1; tentative D call: TRBD2 (6 bases). The CDR3 runs to 15 residues. CDR1 SGHTA and CDR2 FQGNSA come from the germline V gene. The V and J ends lost 3 bases and 5 bases respectively, with 14 bases between them. The CDR3 loop reads CASSLWRGWDNEQFF. CDR3 DNA sequence: TGTGCCAGCAGCTTGTGGCGGGGCTGGGACAATGAGCAGTTCTTC.

This clonotype showed up many times. This chain joins TRBV5-1 and TRBJ1-2; D remains ambiguous. CDR1 is SGHRS and CDR2 is YFSETQ in the germline V gene. With 0 bases removed from V and 4 bases from J, the gap between germline ends came to 7 bases. This CDR3 is 13 amino acids long. In nucleotides, the CDR3 is TGCGCCAGCAGCTTGGACGGGCCCTATGGCTACACCTTC. It is translated as CASSLDGPYGYTF.

The gene calls are TRBV15 and TRBJ2-2; D could derive from TRBD1 or TRBD2 (5 bases each). The CDR3 has 15 residues. The ends were cut back, 1 base at V and 3 bases at J, with 9 bases in the middle. Per germline, CDR1 LNHNV and CDR2 YYDKDF (reference sequence). In DNA form, the CDR3 reads TGTGCCACCAGCAGAGGGGACGGAGACACCGGGGAGCTGTTTTTT. Encoded protein: CATSRGDGDTGELFF.